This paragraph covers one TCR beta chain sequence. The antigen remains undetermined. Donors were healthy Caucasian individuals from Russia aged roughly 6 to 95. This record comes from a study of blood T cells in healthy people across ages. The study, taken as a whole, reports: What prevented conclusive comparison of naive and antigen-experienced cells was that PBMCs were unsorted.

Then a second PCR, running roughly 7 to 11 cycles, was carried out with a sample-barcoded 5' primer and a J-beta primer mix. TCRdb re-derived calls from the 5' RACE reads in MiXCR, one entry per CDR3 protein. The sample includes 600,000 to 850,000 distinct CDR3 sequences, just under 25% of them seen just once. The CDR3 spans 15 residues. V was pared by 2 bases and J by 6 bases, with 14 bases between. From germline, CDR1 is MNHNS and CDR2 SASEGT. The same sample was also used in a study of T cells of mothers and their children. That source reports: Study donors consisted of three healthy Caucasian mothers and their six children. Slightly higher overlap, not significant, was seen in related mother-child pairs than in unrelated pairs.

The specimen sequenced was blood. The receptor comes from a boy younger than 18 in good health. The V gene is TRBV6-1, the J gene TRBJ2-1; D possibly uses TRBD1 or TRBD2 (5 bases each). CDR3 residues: CASSESLDGGNEQFF. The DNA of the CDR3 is TGTGCCAGCAGTGAATCGTTGGATGGGGGCAATGAGCAGTTCTTC.